This T cell receptor beta chain was recovered during a study of cytomegalovirus exposure and HLA in healthy donors. Both 60 Vbeta primers and 13 Jbeta primers went into the PCR. TCRdb keeps only in-frame clones here, not all; method: immunoSEQ multiplex PCR. Of around 150,000 clones listed, about 61% are singletons. This clone appeared a few times. Trimming left V 3 bases short and J 1 base short, with 15 bases between. This CDR3 contains 16 residues. Germline lookup yields CDR1 SNHLY and CDR2 FYNNEI. Sequencing input: PBMCs. This chain joins TRBV2 and TRBJ2-5, with a possible D match to TRBD1 (5 bases). The receptor's source is a woman between 40 and 55 years old in good health and CMV-seronegative. In DNA form, the CDR3 reads TGTGCCAGCAGTGAGCCCACCGGACAACGCCAAGAGACCCAGTACTTC. This translates into CASSEPTGQRQETQYF.